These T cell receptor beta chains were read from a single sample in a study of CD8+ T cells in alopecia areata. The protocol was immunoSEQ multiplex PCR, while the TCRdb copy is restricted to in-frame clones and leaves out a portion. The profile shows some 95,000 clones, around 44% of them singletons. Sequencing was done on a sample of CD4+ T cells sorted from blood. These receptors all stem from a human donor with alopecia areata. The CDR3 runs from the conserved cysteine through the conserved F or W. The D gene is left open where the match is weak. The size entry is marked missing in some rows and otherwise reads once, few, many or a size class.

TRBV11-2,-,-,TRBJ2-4,CASSPPVVGNIQYF,TGTGCCAGCAGCCCCCCCGTGGTGGGGAACATTCAGTACTTC
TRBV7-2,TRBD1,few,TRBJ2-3,CASSLDPTGGSDTQYF,TGTGCCAGCAGCTTAGACCCAACAGGGGGCTCAGATACGCAGTATTTT
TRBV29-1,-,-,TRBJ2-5,CSVNSRVLLETQYF,TGCAGCGTTAATAGCAGGGTCCTCTTGGAGACCCAGTACTTC
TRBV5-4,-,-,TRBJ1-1,CASSLDGGDTEAFF,TGTGCCAGCAGCTTGGATGGGGGGGACACTGAAGCTTTCTTT
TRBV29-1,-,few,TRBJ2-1,CSVESDEQFF,TGCAGCGTTGAGAGCGATGAGCAGTTCTTC
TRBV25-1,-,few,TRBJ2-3,CASSVIGTQYF,TGTGCCAGCAGTGTGATAGGAACGCAGTATTTT
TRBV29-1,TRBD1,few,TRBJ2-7,CSVEPGQGAYEQYF,TGCAGCGTTGAACCGGGACAGGGGGCATACGAGCAGTACTTC
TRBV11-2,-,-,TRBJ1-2,CASSLIWGPADYGYTF,TGTGCCAGCAGCTTAATTTGGGGGCCAGCGGACTATGGCTACACCTTC
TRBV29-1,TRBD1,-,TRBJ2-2,CSVAIRGLKNTGELFF,TGCAGCGTTGCCATCAGGGGGCTGAAGAACACCGGGGAGCTGTTTTTT
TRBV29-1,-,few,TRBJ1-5,CSVRDSNQPQHF,TGCAGCGTCCGGGACAGCAATCAGCCCCAGCATTTT
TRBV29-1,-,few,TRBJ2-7,CSVEGTDYLVYEQYF,TGCAGCGTTGAAGGGACAGACTATCTGGTCTACGAGCAGTACTTC
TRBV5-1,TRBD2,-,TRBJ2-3,CASRYGLAGGLSTDTQYF,TGCGCCAGCAGATACGGACTAGCGGGGGGTCTGAGCACAGATACGCAGTATTTT
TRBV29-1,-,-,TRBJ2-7,CSARDGSSYEQYF,TGCAGCGCTCGCGACGGGTCCTCCTACGAGCAGTACTTC
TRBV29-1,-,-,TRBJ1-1,CSGDGGSEAFF,TGCAGCGGGGATGGGGGCTCTGAAGCTTTCTTT
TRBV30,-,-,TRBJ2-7,CAWSGGGEQYF,TGTGCCTGGAGTGGAGGGGGCGAGCAGTACTTC
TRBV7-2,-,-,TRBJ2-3,CASSPLRDIGGQEYTQYF,TGTGCCAGCAGCCCCCTACGGGACATTGGAGGACAAGAGTATACGCAGTATTTT
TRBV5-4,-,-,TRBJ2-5,CASSLLREETQYF,TGTGCCAGCAGCTTACTGCGGGAAGAGACCCAGTACTTC
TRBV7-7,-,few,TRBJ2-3,CASSLEGSTDTQYF,TGTGCCAGCAGCTTGGAGGGTTCTACAGATACGCAGTATTTT
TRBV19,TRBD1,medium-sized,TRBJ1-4,CATGQGTNEKLFF,TGTGCCACGGGACAGGGGACTAATGAAAAACTGTTTTTT
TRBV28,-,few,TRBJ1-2,CASFLAVRGYTF,TGTGCCAGCTTCCTGGCGGTGCGGGGCTACACCTTC
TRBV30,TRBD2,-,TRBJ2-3,CAWSGTGGNTQYF,TGTGCCTGGAGTGGAACCGGGGGGAATACGCAGTATTTT
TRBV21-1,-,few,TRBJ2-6,CASSLPLRRAAGANVLTF,TGTGCCAGCAGCTTACCCCTCCGGAGGGCGGCTGGGGCCAACGTCCTGACTTTC
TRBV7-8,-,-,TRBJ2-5,CASSSGNQETQYF,TGTGCCAGCAGCTCTGGAAACCAAGAGACCCAGTACTTC
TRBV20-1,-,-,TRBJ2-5,CSAKNGETQYF,TGCAGCGCCAAAAACGGAGAGACCCAGTACTTC
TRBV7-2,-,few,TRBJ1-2,CASSLGGEDGYTF,TGTGCCAGCAGCTTAGGCGGGGAGGATGGCTACACCTTC
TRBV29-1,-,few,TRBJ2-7,CSVAQQALYEQYF,TGCAGCGTTGCCCAACAGGCCCTCTACGAGCAGTACTTC
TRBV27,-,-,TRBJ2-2,CASSPRTATNTGELFF,TGTGCCAGCAGTCCCCGGACAGCGACGAACACCGGGGAGCTGTTTTTT
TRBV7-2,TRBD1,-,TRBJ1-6,CASSLTGGRSPLHF,TGTGCCAGCAGCTTGACAGGGGGCCGGTCACCCCTCCACTTT
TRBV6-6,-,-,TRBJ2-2,CASSYPAGGQPGELFF,TGTGCCAGCAGTTATCCAGCGGGCGGCCAACCCGGGGAGCTGTTTTTT
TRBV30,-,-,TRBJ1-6,CAWSVETMNSPLHF,TGTGCCTGGAGTGTCGAGACTATGAATTCACCCCTCCACTTT
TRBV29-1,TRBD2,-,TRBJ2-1,CSASASGNYNEQFF,TGCAGCGCCTCGGCTAGCGGTAATTACAATGAGCAGTTCTTC
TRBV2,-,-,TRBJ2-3,CASSEWRLAIPDTQYF,TGTGCCAGCAGTGAATGGCGTCTAGCGATCCCAGATACGCAGTATTTT
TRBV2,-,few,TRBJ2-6,CASNSGANVLTF,TGTGCCAGCAATTCAGGGGCCAACGTCCTGACTTTC
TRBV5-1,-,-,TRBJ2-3,CASGTASGFTDTQYF,TGCGCCAGTGGGACCGCCTCGGGTTTCACAGATACGCAGTATTTT
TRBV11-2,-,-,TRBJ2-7,CASSLEGWGTINEQYF,TGTGCCAGCAGCTTAGAGGGTTGGGGCACCATCAACGAGCAGTACTTC
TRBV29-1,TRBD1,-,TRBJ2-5,CSVRDRAETGAQYF,TGCAGCGTTAGGGACAGGGCCGAAACGGGGGCCCAGTACTTC
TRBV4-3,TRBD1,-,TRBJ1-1,CASSQDRGPGVNTEAFF,TGCGCCAGCAGCCAAGACAGGGGGCCGGGGGTCAACACTGAAGCTTTCTTT
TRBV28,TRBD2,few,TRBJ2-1,CASRGLAWNNEQFF,TGTGCCAGCAGAGGACTAGCCTGGAACAATGAGCAGTTCTTC
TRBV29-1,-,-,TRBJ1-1,CSVAEGGNTEAFF,TGCAGCGTTGCGGAGGGGGGGAACACTGAAGCTTTCTTT
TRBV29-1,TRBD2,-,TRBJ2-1,CSADLTGGLDEQFF,TGCAGCGCCGACTTGACGGGAGGGCTAGATGAGCAGTTCTTC
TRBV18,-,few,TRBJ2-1,CASSPGDNEQFF,TGTGCCAGCTCACCGGGGGACAATGAGCAGTTCTTC
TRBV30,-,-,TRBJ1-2,CAWSAAGVYYGYTF,TGTGCCTGGAGCGCGGCGGGAGTATACTATGGCTACACCTTC
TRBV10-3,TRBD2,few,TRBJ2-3,CAIRPSGIDTQYF,TGTGCCATCCGGCCTAGCGGGATTGATACGCAGTATTTT
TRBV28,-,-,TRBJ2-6,CASSDRTVRSGANVLTF,TGTGCCAGCAGTGACCGGACAGTGCGCTCTGGGGCCAACGTCCTGACTTTC
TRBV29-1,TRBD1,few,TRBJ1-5,CSVEDRERGQPQHF,TGCAGCGTTGAGGACAGGGAGAGGGGACAGCCCCAGCATTTT
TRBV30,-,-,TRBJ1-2,CAWSVQARGNGYTF,TGTGCCTGGAGTGTACAGGCCCGGGGTAATGGCTACACCTTC
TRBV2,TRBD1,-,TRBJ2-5,CASKEDRAQETQYF,TGTGCCAGCAAAGAGGACAGGGCACAAGAGACCCAGTACTTC
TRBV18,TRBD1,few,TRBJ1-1,CASSPRSRTGAPNTEAFF,TGTGCCAGCTCACCACGCAGTCGGACAGGGGCCCCGAACACTGAAGCTTTCTTT
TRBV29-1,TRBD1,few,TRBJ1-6,CSVQVGQSSYNSPLHF,TGCAGCGTTCAGGTGGGACAGAGCTCCTATAATTCACCCCTCCACTTT
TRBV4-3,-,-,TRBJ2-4,CASSQEYGIKYIQYF,TGCGCCAGCAGCCAAGAATACGGGATAAAGTACATTCAGTACTTC
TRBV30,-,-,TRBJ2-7,CAWGQRSYEQYF,TGTGCCTGGGGACAGCGATCCTACGAGCAGTACTTC
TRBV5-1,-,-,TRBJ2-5,CASSLADRAGGETQYF,TGCGCCAGCAGCTTGGCCGACAGGGCGGGGGGAGAGACCCAGTACTTC
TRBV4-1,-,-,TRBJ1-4,CASSQAGTEREKLFF,TGCGCCAGCAGCCAGGCCGGGACGGAGCGGGAAAAACTGTTTTTT